A single sample is the source of the 30 T cell receptor beta chains below, sequenced in a study of blood T cell repertoires in COVID-19. Clones were sequenced by immunoSEQ multiplex PCR, and TCRdb holds only the in-frame ones, with some missing. Of approximately 220,000 clones in the sample, around 80% were seen once. Sequenced input: PBMCs or T cells enriched from blood (not recorded which). The receptor source for this set is a woman in her forties with acute COVID-19.

This sequence joins TRBV14 and TRBJ1-1; possible D gene TRBD1, 5 bases. The V gene lost 1 base and the J gene lost 1 base, with 13 bases spanning the gap. This CDR3 contains 16 residues. Germline loops: CDR1 SGHDN, CDR2 FVKESK. CDR3 amino acids: CASSQVLGGGNTEAFF. The CDR3 DNA follows: TGTGCCAGCAGCCAAGTCTTAGGCGGGGGGAACACTGAAGCTTTCTTT. Full variable domain (remainder filled in from reference TRBV14 and TRBJ1-1): EAGVTQFPSHSVIEKGQTVTLRCDPISGHDNLYWYRRVMGKEIKFLLHFVKESKQDESGMPNNRFLAERTGGTYSTLKVQPAELEDSGVYFCASSQVLGGGNTEAFFGQGTRLTVV.

The V call is TRBV30, the J call TRBJ1-2, with a tentative D call TRBD1 (5 bases). V shed 3 bases and J shed 8 bases, with 19 bases lying between them. The V gene's germline CDR1 is GTSNPN and CDR2 SVGIG (reference sequence). This CDR3 has 14 amino acids. The CDR3 DNA follows: TGTGCCTGGAGCGAGGTGGGGAGGGGTGTCGGCTACACCTTC. Its protein product is CAWSEVGRGVGYTF.

The V call is TRBV19, the J call TRBJ2-1; the D gene is possibly TRBD1 (6 bases). CDR3 size: 14 residues. Germline loops: CDR1 LNHDA, CDR2 SQIVND (reference sequence). Trimming removed 5 bases from V and 0 bases from J, with 8 bases in between. The CDR3 DNA reads TGTGCCAGTAGTCGAGGGGGCTCCTACAATGAGCAGTTCTTC. It yields the protein CASSRGGSYNEQFF.

The chain employs TRBV28 and TRBJ1-2; 7 bases match TRBD1. Germline V gives CDR1 MDHEN, CDR2 SYDVKM. CDR3 length: 14 residues. The V and J ends lost 6 bases and 8 bases, in that order; junction bases with no gene match: 12. CDR3 in amino acids: CASSTPYRGSGYTF. CDR3 coding DNA: TGTGCCAGCAGCACCCCTTACAGGGGTTCAGGCTACACCTTC.

This chain uses TRBV4-1 with TRBJ2-7, with TRBD1 as a possible D gene (7 bases). The germline gives CDR1 MGHRA, CDR2 YSYEKL. V lost 0 bases, J lost 5 bases, and 11 bases lay in between. The CDR3 has 14 residues. The CDR3 nucleotides read TGCGCCAGCAGCCAAGAGGCCAGGGGGGACGAGCAGTACTTC. It specifies CASSQEARGDEQYF.

The chain uses TRBV7-2 and TRBJ2-3; 7 bases are shared with TRBD2. CDR3 length: 15 amino acids. Trimming removed 5 bases from V and 4 bases from J; junction bases left unmatched: 9. Germline V gene sequence: CDR1 SGHTA, CDR2 FQGNSA. The CDR3 reads CASSLNEGGADTQYF. The CDR3, as DNA: TGTGCCAGCAGCCTAAATGAGGGAGGGGCAGATACGCAGTATTTT.

The chain carries TRBV6-2 or TRBV6-3 and TRBJ1-5, with 10 bases lining up with TRBD1. The germline CDR1 and CDR2 sequences are MNHEY and SVGEGT. V trimming: 6 bases; J trimming: 7 bases; junction bases outside the gene matches: 9. This CDR3 is 15 amino acids long. The CDR3 DNA reads TGTGCCAGCAGCCAGGGACAGGGGAGTGGCCAGCCCCAGCATTTT. Encoded protein: CASSQGQGSGQPQHF.

This rearrangement joins TRBV11-2 to TRBJ1-4; no clear D gene. Trimming pared 5 bases from V and 8 bases from J, leaving 15 bases between. Germline V lookup: CDR1 SGHAT, CDR2 FQNNGV. CDR3 length: 14 residues. The CDR3 DNA follows: TGTGCCAGCAGCGACTGGCGGGCGGGAGAAAAACTGTTTTTT. It is translated as CASSDWRAGEKLFF.

The chain couples TRBV5-4 to TRBJ1-1; no reliable D call. V was cut by 4 bases and J by 0 bases, with 10 bases left in between. Per the germline V gene, CDR1 is SGHNT and CDR2 is YYREEE (reference sequence). The CDR3 covers 14 residues. The CDR3: CASSLPQMNTEAFF. The CDR3 DNA reads TGTGCCAGCAGCCTCCCCCAGATGAACACTGAAGCTTTCTTT.

Here the CDR3 reads CSASVSAANGYTF. CDR3 nucleotide sequence: TGCAGTGCTAGTGTGAGTGCGGCCAATGGCTACACCTTC. The chain recombines TRBV20-1 with TRBJ1-2; D is uncertain. The CDR3 totals 13 residues. With 3 bases removed from V and 6 bases from J, the gap between germline ends came to 14 bases. Per germline, CDR1 DFQATT and CDR2 SNEGSKA (reference sequence).

This chain connects TRBV2 to TRBJ2-3; weak D call: TRBD2 (7 bases). This CDR3 comprises 15 residues. In germline, CDR1 is SNHLY, CDR2 FYNNEI. Trimming pared 11 bases from V and 4 bases from J, leaving 22 bases between. The CDR3 reads CAGKRGRALPDTQYF. CDR3 nucleotide sequence: TGTGCCGGCAAAAGGGGGAGGGCCTTACCAGATACGCAGTATTTT.

The chain carries TRBV19 and TRBJ1-2, with 7 positions matching TRBD1. J was trimmed by 11 bases and V by 3 bases; bases with no gene match: 9. There are 13 residues in the CDR3. Germline V gene sequence: CDR1 LNHDA, CDR2 SQIVND (reference sequence). As DNA, the CDR3 is TGTGCCAGTAGTATTGGACAGGCCGTGCCGTACACCTTC. Translation: CASSIGQAVPYTF.

This sequence joins TRBV18 and TRBJ2-1; a possible D gene is TRBD1 (5 bases). This CDR3 spans 15 amino acids. V was pared by 3 bases and J by 6 bases, with 15 bases between. Germline assignment: CDR1 KGHSH and CDR2 LQKENI. The CDR3 DNA follows: TGTGCCAGCTCACCGGTGGCAGGGAATTCCAATGAGCAGTTCTTC. Protein: CASSPVAGNSNEQFF.

The V call is TRBV7-6, the J call TRBJ2-3; no clear D. CDR1 SGHVS and CDR2 FNYEAQ come from the germline V gene. V lost 1 base and J 0 bases, leaving 11 bases between the germline ends. The CDR3 is 16 residues long. This CDR3 is CASSLVAAASTDTQYF. Written as DNA, the CDR3 is TGTGCCAGCAGCTTAGTTGCGGCAGCTAGCACAGATACGCAGTATTTT.

This clone has more than one count but fewer than ten. The V gene is TRBV7-9, the J gene TRBJ2-2; 7 bases are shared with TRBD1. V dropped 5 bases and J dropped 5; count of bases not matched to a gene: 8. This CDR3 has 15 residues. From germline, CDR1 is SEHNR and CDR2 FQNEAQ (reference sequence). CDR3 nucleotide sequence: TGTGCCAGCAGCCAGAATAGACAGGGAACCGGGGAGCTGTTTTTT. Amino acids: CASSQNRQGTGELFF.

The rearrangement links TRBV9 to TRBJ2-7; TRBD2 agrees at 10 bases. The germline V gene encodes CDR1 SGDLS and CDR2 YYNGEE. J gave up 5 bases and V 0 bases, and 11 bases lay outside the gene matches. The CDR3 runs 17 residues. The CDR3 reads CASSVVGSSGSPHEQYF. In DNA, the CDR3 is TGTGCCAGCAGCGTAGTTGGTTCTAGCGGGAGCCCCCACGAGCAGTACTTC.

The chain joins TRBV15 to TRBJ1-1; D possibly corresponds to TRBD1 (5 bases). CDR1 and CDR2 from the germline V gene are LNHNV and YYDKDF (reference sequence). V lost 0 bases and J 5 bases, leaving 7 bases between the germline ends. The CDR3 is made up of 13 amino acids. For the CDR3, the DNA is TGTGCCACCAGCAGAGATAGGGGTACTGAAGCTTTCTTT. Its translation: CATSRDRGTEAFF.

This clone was detected only a few times. V usage is TRBV29-1 and J usage is TRBJ1-2; D is possibly TRBD1 (5 bases). V gave up 4 bases and J gave up 2 bases, with 17 bases separating them. The CDR3 is 15 amino acids. Germline V gene sequence: CDR1 SQVTM, CDR2 ANQGSEA. The CDR3 reads CSVGLRARLNYGYTF. As DNA, the CDR3 is TGCAGCGTTGGTCTCAGGGCGCGGTTGAACTATGGCTACACCTTC.

Concerning this clone itself: The sample contains more than one DNA sequence encoding this CDR3. The J gene is TRBJ2-7, the V gene TRBV10-2, with 10 bases aligning to TRBD1. V lost 8 bases to trimming and J lost 4 bases; unmatched junction nucleotides: 5. The germline gives CDR1 WSHSY, CDR2 SAAADI. This CDR3 spans 13 amino acids. CDR3 sequence reads: CASRRGQGYEQYF. The CDR3 nucleotides read TGCGCCAGCCGGAGGGGACAGGGGTACGAGCAGTACTTC.

This chain connects TRBV20-1 to TRBJ2-5; TRBD2 might be the D (6 bases). Trimming took 3 bases from V and 4 from J, leaving 15 bases between them. This CDR3 has 14 amino acids. Germline CDR1 is DFQATT and CDR2 is SNEGSKA (reference sequence). CDR3 nucleotide sequence: TGCAGTGCTAGTCCCCTAGCGAGATTAGAGACCCAGTACTTC. It is translated as CSASPLARLETQYF.

V and J are TRBV7-8 and TRBJ2-5; 11 positions match TRBD2. CDR3 length equals 19 residues. V lost 5 bases to trimming and J lost 4 bases; unmatched junction nucleotides: 18. Germline assignment: CDR1 SGHVS and CDR2 FQNEAQ. CDR3 bases: TGTGCCAGCAGCGCCCAGCGGGCTAGCGGGGGGTGGTTTGGAGAGACCCAGTACTTC. This codes for CASSAQRASGGWFGETQYF.

This clone was seen a single time. The chain has TRBV2 and TRBJ2-7; 11 nucleotides line up with TRBD1. Unmatched junction bases numbered 5, after V lost 7 bases and J lost 0 bases. Germline-derived CDR1 and CDR2 are SNHLY and FYNNEI. The CDR3 length is 15 residues. The CDR3 here is CASTHGQGASYEQYF. The CDR3, as DNA: TGTGCCAGCACTCATGGACAGGGGGCCTCCTACGAGCAGTACTTC.

The genes are TRBV5-4 and TRBJ2-2, with 14 bases that match TRBD2. Per germline, CDR1 SGHNT and CDR2 YYREEE (reference sequence). This CDR3 is built from 17 residues. J lost 3 bases, V lost 3 bases, and 4 bases had no gene match. The CDR3 DNA reads TGTGCCAGCAGCTCAGGGACTAGCGGGGGACACACCGGGGAGCTGTTTTTT. This gives the protein CASSSGTSGGHTGELFF.

This clone was seen a handful of times. The rearrangement uses TRBV3-1 (or the pseudogene TRBV3-2) and TRBJ1-5, with D perhaps TRBD1 (6 bases). CDR1 is LGHDT, CDR2 YNNKEL, per germline (reference sequence). The length of the CDR3 is 16 residues. Trimming took off 4 bases at V and 3 bases at J, with 16 bases between the two ends. The CDR3 protein is CASSLTRGGDNQPQHF. CDR3 in DNA: TGTGCCAGCAGCCTAACCAGGGGAGGGGACAATCAGCCCCAGCATTTT.

The rearrangement links TRBV28 to TRBJ2-3, with 8 bases that match TRBD2. Germline assignment: CDR1 MDHEN and CDR2 SYDVKM. The CDR3 runs to 15 residues. V lost 8 bases and J lost 1; bases outside the gene matches: 8. The chain's CDR3 is CASDEGREGTDTQYF. The CDR3 region has the DNA TGTGCCAGCGACGAGGGGCGGGAGGGCACAGATACGCAGTATTTT. Complete variable domain (other parts from reference TRBV28 and TRBJ2-3): DVKVTQSSRYLVKRTGEKVFLECVQDMDHENMFWYRQDPGLGLRLIYFSYDVKMKEKGDIPEGYSVSREKKERFSLILESASTNQTSMYLCASDEGREGTDTQYFGPGTRLTVL.

This clone was seen once. J is TRBJ2-1 and V is TRBV11-3, with D unresolved. Looked up from germline, CDR1 is SGHNT and CDR2 is YENEEA. This CDR3 comprises 12 residues. The ends were cut back, 1 base at V and 7 bases at J, with 5 bases in the middle. The CDR3 bases are TGTGCCAGCAGCTTAGGAGTAAATGAGCAGTTCTTC. This gives the protein CASSLGVNEQFF.

This clone was observed once. V is TRBV5-4 and J is TRBJ1-2; 10 bases line up with TRBD1. Germline V gene data show CDR1 as SGHNT and CDR2 as YYREEE (reference sequence). Trimming cost V 5 bases and J 4 bases; bases outside gene matches: 2. The CDR3 sequence is 13 residues long. CDR3 nucleotides: TGTGCCAGCAGAGACAGGGGGCCCTATGGCTACACCTTC. Protein: CASRDRGPYGYTF.

V and J are TRBV19 and TRBJ1-1, with D possibly matching TRBD1 (6 bases). V dropped 3 bases and J dropped 1 base, with 9 bases sitting between them. The germline gives CDR1 LNHDA, CDR2 SQIVND (reference sequence). This CDR3 is 14 amino acids long. DNA of the CDR3: TGTGCCAGTAGTATCCAGGGGTCGAACACTGAAGCTTTCTTT. This gives the protein CASSIQGSNTEAFF. Using reference TRBV19 and TRBJ1-1 for the parts outside the CDR3, the full variable domain is DGGITQSPKYLFRKEGQNVTLSCEQNLNHDAMYWYRQDPGQGLRLIYYSQIVNDFQKGDIAEGYSVSREKKESFPLTVTSAQKNPTAFYLCASSIQGSNTEAFFGQGTRLTVV.

This clone occurred once. The chain joins TRBV6-5 to TRBJ2-5, with 12 bases that match TRBD2. Germline V gene lookup returns CDR1 MNHEY and CDR2 SVGAGI. CDR3 length: 16 amino acids. The V and J ends lost 1 base and 4 bases, in that order; junction bases with no gene match: 4. The CDR3 sequence: CASSYFSSGGVETQYF. The CDR3 coding sequence is TGTGCCAGCAGTTACTTCTCTAGCGGGGGGGTAGAGACCCAGTACTTC.

This chain connects TRBV27 to TRBJ2-1; D is possibly TRBD1 (6 bases). The length of the CDR3 is 14 residues. Trimming cost V 5 bases and J 2 bases, with 10 bases left between them. Germline assignment: CDR1 MNHEY and CDR2 SMNVEV (reference sequence). The CDR3 DNA reads TGTGCCAGCAGTCCGGACAGCCCCTACAATGAGCAGTTCTTC. Its protein is CASSPDSPYNEQFF.